Given below is one T cell receptor (beta chain) in context. Its specificity is unknown. The data were obtained in a study of cytomegalovirus exposure and HLA in healthy donors. Study-wide findings and caveats: A later analysis found first-cohort TCR clusters tended to co-occur in the 120 validation repertoires.

The germline V gene encodes CDR1 ENHRY and CDR2 SYGVKD. The CDR3 spans 15 residues. V trimming: 3 bases; J trimming: 4 bases; junction bases outside the gene matches: 3. Clones were read by immunoSEQ multiplex PCR, and TCRdb kept only the in-frame ones, dropping some. The repertoire holds around 250,000 clones, with roughly 90% as singletons. V usage is TRBV10-3 and J usage is TRBJ1-5; TRBD1 agrees at 10 bases. The specimen sequenced was PBMCs. This sequence originates from a young woman in good health and CMV-seronegative. CDR3 nucleotides: TGTGCCATCAGTGATGGGACAGGGGAAAATCAGCCCCAGCATTTT. It specifies CAISDGTGENQPQHF.